What follows is one TCR beta chain and its context. Carrying UMI labels, the TRB cDNA libraries were prepared through 5' RACE. TCRdb reprocessed the 5' RACE reads, with one entry per CDR3 protein and no DNA. The table lists fewer than 55,000 distinct CDR3 sequences. The sample originates from a study of CXCR3-negative and CXCR3-positive naive CD8 T cells. The receptor was derived from a human donor in good health. Some clones in this sample may be carry-over from other donors' samples. The source material was naive CXCR3- CD8+ T cells from blood. The subset is: CD45RO-CCR7+CD27+CD95- naive CD8+ T cells lacking CXCR3 (TNR3-).

The CDR3 loop is CASTGHPGLAGPSTDTQYF. The V call is TRBV28, the J call TRBJ2-3; TCRdb designates TRBD2, a call that cannot be tested without DNA. The CDR3 consists of 19 residues. The germline V gene has CDR1 MDHEN and CDR2 SYDVKM.